The 29 T cell receptor beta chains in this list originate from one sample, sequenced in a study of identical twins (dated by TCRdb to 2016 to 2017). Receptor amplification or capture employed 5' RACE. Reads for this sample came from an Illumina HiSeq 2000. The public reads were reprocessed in TCRdb via fastp at Q25 and MiXCR, keeping in-frame beta chains. Each record represents a unique CDR3 protein, reported with the most common genes and DNA among its rows. Present in this sample are roughly 1,500,000 distinct CDR3 sequences, more than 30% of which were seen just once. The ten largest clones represent about 0.27% of the sample. The sample consisted of cord blood. The receptor source for this set is a newborn girl in good health.

In nucleotides, the CDR3 is TGTGCCAGCAGTTTCCCGCGGGGGGGCTGCACAGATACGCAGTATTTT. Translating it yields CASSFPRGGCTDTQYF. The rearrangement uses TRBV12-3 or TRBV12-4 and TRBJ2-3; TRBD2 matches 9 bases. This CDR3 has 16 amino acids. With V trimmed by 3 bases and J by 1 base, 5 bases remained unmatched.

This clonotype showed up just once. This sequence joins TRBV12-3 or TRBV12-4 and TRBJ1-1; TRBD1 aligns across 9 bases. The CDR3 runs to 17 residues. V lost 1 base and J lost 3; bases outside the gene matches: 9. CDR3 amino acids: CASSLGRDRVWDTEAFF. CDR3 DNA sequence: TGTGCCAGCAGTTTAGGGAGGGACAGGGTATGGGACACTGAAGCTTTCTTT.

The chain uses TRBV24-1 and TRBJ2-1, with D hard to call. The J call may be faulty, since TRBJ2-7 better matches the DNA end. Germline CDR1 reads KGHDR; CDR2 reads SFDVKD. This CDR3 is 13 amino acids long. The CDR3 DNA follows: TGTGCCACCAGTGATTTGGTTTACAATGAGCAGTACTTC. Residues: CATSDLVYNEQYF.

This clonotype was observed a handful of times. The chain employs TRBV20-1 and TRBJ2-5; either TRBD1 or TRBD2 may supply D (5 bases each). The DNA end lines up better with TRBJ2-1; the J call may be wrong. Germline V lookup: CDR1 DFQATT, CDR2 SNEGSKA (reference sequence). CDR3 length: 11 amino acids. This CDR3 reads CSARGRETQFF. The CDR3 DNA sequence: TGCAGTGCTAGAGGCAGGGAGACCCAGTTCTTC.

In this sample, this clonotype turned up a few times. CDR3 nucleotides: TGCGCCAGCAGCACTCCGGGACAGCCCTTTCCCCGCTTCTCCTACGAGCAGTACTTC. Encoded protein: CASSTPGQPFPRFSYEQYF. The rearrangement uses TRBV5-1 and TRBJ2-7, with TRBD1 matching 7 bases. CDR3 size: 19 residues. Germline trimming cut 4 bases from V and 0 bases from J; bases unmatched to any gene: 19. Looked up from germline, CDR1 is SGHRS and CDR2 is YFSETQ. The whole variable domain, remainder taken from reference TRBV5-1 and TRBJ2-7, is KAGVTQTPRYLIKTRGQQVTLSCSPISGHRSVSWYQQTPGQGLQFLFEYFSETQRNKGNFPGRFSGRQFSNSRSEMNVSTLELGDSALYLCASSTPGQPFPRFSYEQYFGPGTRLTVT.

The V call is TRBV9, the J call TRBJ2-3, with 12 bases aligning to TRBD2. V lost 4 bases and J lost 1; bases outside the gene matches: 10. Germline CDR1 is SGDLS and CDR2 is YYNGEE. CDR3 length: 18 amino acids. CDR3 nucleotides: TGTGCCAGCAGCCCCCGACTAGCGGGGGCGTTCCGCACAGATACGCAGTATTTT. Amino acid sequence: CASSPRLAGAFRTDTQYF.

This clonotype has a count of ten or more. The chain couples TRBV12-3 or TRBV12-4 to TRBJ2-1; 10 nucleotides align to TRBD1. This CDR3 is built from 16 residues. V lost 3 bases and J lost 4; bases outside the gene matches: 6. This CDR3 is CASSFFGTGAYNEQFF. The CDR3 nucleotides are TGTGCCAGCAGTTTTTTCGGGACAGGGGCATACAATGAGCAGTTCTTC.

This clonotype was detected many times. The V and J genes are TRBV14 and TRBJ2-7; D uncertain. V shed 4 bases and J shed 4 bases, with 11 bases lying between them. The CDR3 has 13 amino acids. Germline V gene sequence: CDR1 SGHDN, CDR2 FVKESK. In nucleotides, the CDR3 is TGTGCCAGCAGCCTAGGACCGAGATACGAGCAGTACTTC. Amino acid sequence: CASSLGPRYEQYF.

The chain links TRBV27 to TRBJ2-7; the D gene is possibly TRBD2 (5 bases). The CDR3 runs 15 residues. CDR1 MNHEY and CDR2 SMNVEV come from the germline V gene (reference sequence). V lost 3 bases to trimming and J lost 0 bases, with 12 bases between them. CDR3: CASSFTWRSSYEQYF. Written as DNA, the CDR3 is TGTGCCAGCAGTTTTACCTGGAGGAGCTCCTACGAGCAGTACTTC.

There are a few counts of this clonotype. The genes are TRBV9 and TRBJ2-3; 11 bases are a match to TRBD2. Unmatched junction bases numbered 4, after V lost 0 bases and J lost 4 bases. Germline CDR1 and CDR2: SGDLS and YYNGEE. The CDR3 length is 16 residues. In DNA, the CDR3 is TGTGCCAGCAGCGTAGCTACTAGCGGGGGCGCAGATACGCAGTATTTT. Its protein product is CASSVATSGGADTQYF.

This clonotype appeared once. A junction end diverges from the germline sequence, so it may reflect a read error. The gene calls are TRBV14 and TRBJ1-4, with D unclear. The germline gives CDR1 SGHDN, CDR2 FVKESK. The CDR3 contains 16 residues. The CDR3: CASSQESLVPGEKPFF. For the CDR3, the DNA is TGTGCCAGCAGCCAAGAAAGCTTGGTGCCAGGCGAAAAACCGTTTTTT.

V usage is TRBV7-6 and J usage is TRBJ1-6, with D unresolved. V was trimmed by 4 bases and J by 0 bases, leaving 7 bases between them. Germline V gives CDR1 SGHVS, CDR2 FNYEAQ. There are 15 residues in the CDR3. The CDR3 DNA reads as TGTGCCAGCAGCTCTGGGAACTCCTATAATTCACCCCTCCACTTT. Translated: CASSSGNSYNSPLHF.

About this clonotype itself: A much larger clonotype is one base distant, so this may be a read error. This chain uses TRBV29-1 with TRBJ2-1; D may be TRBD1 (7 bases). The V gene's germline CDR1 is SQVTM and CDR2 ANQGSEA. There are 14 residues in the CDR3. Trimming removed 6 bases at V and 5 bases at J, with 17 bases between. The CDR3: CSVRGRGAHNEQFF. Written as DNA, the CDR3 is TGCAGCGTCCGCGGCAGGGGGGCTCACAATGAGCAGTTCTTC.

V gene TRBV12-3 or TRBV12-4 combines with J gene TRBJ2-7; D remains unclear. The ends were cut back, 3 bases at V and 5 bases at J, with 14 bases in the middle. CDR3 length equals 14 residues. The CDR3 here is CASSFRLFLDEQYF. In DNA, the CDR3 is TGTGCCAGCAGTTTTCGGCTATTTCTTGACGAGCAGTACTTC.

The J gene is TRBJ2-2, the V gene TRBV12-3 or TRBV12-4, with 8 bases lining up with TRBD1. Trimming removed 7 bases from V and 2 bases from J; junction bases left unmatched: 6. This CDR3 is 15 amino acids long. The DNA for the CDR3 is TGTGCCAGCACAGGGACAGGACCTAACACCGGGGAGCTGTTTTTT. Protein product: CASTGTGPNTGELFF.

About this clonotype itself: Given a much more abundant clone one base away, this may be a read error. The CDR3 reads CSVEGLEGANALTF. The DNA of the CDR3 is TGCAGCGTTGAGGGACTTGAAGGGGCCAACGCCCTGACTTTC. The rearrangement uses TRBV29-1 and TRBJ2-6, with D possibly being TRBD2 (6 bases). The CDR3 covers 14 residues. The germline V gene has CDR1 SQVTM and CDR2 ANQGSEA.

Comment on this clonotype: Being one base from a much bigger clone, this may be a read error. J is TRBJ2-3 and V is TRBV6-4; 11 bases are shared with TRBD2. This CDR3 has 16 residues. Germline CDR1 is MRHNA and CDR2 is SNTAGT. CDR3 region: CASSATSGASTDTRYF. The CDR3 bases are TGTGCCAGCAGCGCGACTAGCGGGGCTAGCACAGATACGCGGTATTTT.

The chain links TRBV5-1 to TRBJ1-1, with TRBD1 as a possible D gene (5 bases). The CDR3 is 15 residues long. Germline loops: CDR1 SGHRS, CDR2 YFSETQ. The V gene lost 0 bases and the J gene lost 9 bases, with 18 bases spanning the gap. As DNA, the CDR3 is TGCGCCAGCAGCTTGGTGGGGGGAACCTGGTTTAAAGCTTTCTTT. As protein: CASSLVGGTWFKAFF.

This rearrangement joins TRBV7-8 to TRBJ2-3, with TRBD2 as a possible D gene (6 bases). The CDR3 totals 16 residues. V dropped 3 bases and J dropped 1 base, with 14 bases sitting between them. Germline lookup yields CDR1 SGHVS and CDR2 FQNEAQ. CDR3 sequence reads: CASSFISGGGTDTQYF. DNA for the CDR3: TGTGCCAGCAGCTTTATTAGCGGAGGCGGCACAGATACGCAGTATTTT.

This clonotype was observed a handful of times. V is TRBV29-1 and J is TRBJ2-5, with D possibly called TRBD1 or TRBD2 (5 bases each). V shed 5 bases and J shed 2 bases, with 18 bases lying between them. The CDR3 extends over 15 amino acids. CDR1 and CDR2 (germline): SQVTM, ANQGSEA. The CDR3 is CSVSKRGEAQETQYF. The CDR3 DNA reads as TGCAGCGTTTCAAAGAGGGGCGAGGCACAAGAGACCCAGTACTTC.

V usage is TRBV4-1 and J usage is TRBJ1-5; possibly TRBD1 for D (5 bases). Germline CDR1 reads MGHRA; CDR2 reads YSYEKL. This CDR3 is built from 14 residues. V dropped 8 bases and J dropped 2 bases, with 13 bases sitting between them. The CDR3 DNA is TGCGCCAGCCAAAAAGTGGGGGGCAATCAGCCCCAGCATTTT. Its translation is CASQKVGGNQPQHF.

In nucleotides, the CDR3 is TGCAGTGCTAGAAGGGTAGCTTCTGGCACCGGGGAGCTGTTTTTT. Protein sequence: CSARRVASGTGELFF. The V and J genes are TRBV20-1 and TRBJ2-2; no reliable D call. The ends were cut back, 2 bases at V and 4 bases at J, with 14 bases in the middle. Germline CDR1 reads DFQATT; CDR2 reads SNEGSKA (reference sequence). The CDR3 is 15 residues long.

The V and J genes are TRBV21-1 and TRBJ2-6; TRBD1 is taken as the D call from the table, unchecked against the DNA. TRBV21-1 counts as a pseudogene. The length of the CDR3 is 16 residues. CDR3: CASSKPRGAGANVLTF. The CDR3 nucleotides are TGTGCCAGCAGCAAACCTAGGGGGGCCGGGGCCAACGTCCTGACTTTC.

The chain is built from TRBV15 and TRBJ1-2; no clear D. Germline CDR1 reads LNHNV; CDR2 reads YYDKDF (reference sequence). Trimming left V 0 bases short and J 7 bases short, with 12 bases between. This CDR3 region has 14 residues. CDR3 DNA: TGTGCCACCAGCAGAGATTGGACCTCGGGTGGCTACACCTTC. It yields the protein CATSRDWTSGGYTF.

The chain joins TRBV10-3 to TRBJ2-2; TRBD1 might be the D (6 bases). The germline V and J ends were trimmed by 3 bases and 0 bases, with 14 bases remaining between them. CDR3 size: 17 residues. The germline V gene has CDR1 ENHRY and CDR2 SYGVKD. The CDR3 DNA reads TGTGCCATCAGTGACAGGATCACAGGGTCGAACACCGGGGAGCTGTTTTTT. It translates to CAISDRITGSNTGELFF.

This clonotype was counted many times. The chain employs TRBV18 and TRBJ2-3, with D hard to call. The CDR3 is 14 residues long. Germline CDR1 is KGHSH and CDR2 is LQKENI. Trimming took off 0 bases at V and 3 bases at J, with 7 bases between the two ends. DNA for the CDR3: TGTGCCAGCTCACCACCGGCAGGTACAGATACGCAGTATTTT. Its translation: CASSPPAGTDTQYF.

This clonotype was seen a few times. This chain links TRBV15 with TRBJ1-5, with D unresolved. Germline V CDR1 and CDR2: LNHNV, YYDKDF (reference sequence). This CDR3 contains 15 residues. V was cut by 0 bases and J by 6 bases, with 12 bases left in between. CDR3 coding DNA: TGTGCCACCAGCAGAGATCGATCTTATACTCAGCCCCAGCATTTT. Encoded protein: CATSRDRSYTQPQHF. Full variable domain (outside the CDR3, taken from reference TRBV15 and TRBJ1-5): DAMVIQNPRYQVTQFGKPVTLSCSQTLNHNVMYWYQQKSSQAPKLLFHYYDKDFNNEADTPDNFQSRRPNTSFCFLDIRSPGLGDTAMYLCATSRDRSYTQPQHFGDGTRLSIL.

The V call is TRBV20-1, the J call TRBJ2-5; 7 nucleotides match TRBD2. The J call may be mistaken, given a closer DNA end match to TRBJ2-7. Per the germline V gene, CDR1 is DFQATT and CDR2 is SNEGSKA (reference sequence). The CDR3 contains 13 residues. CDR3 residues: CSARRGLTYEQYF. The CDR3 nucleotides are TGCAGTGCTAGAAGGGGACTAACCTACGAGCAGTACTTC.

The rearrangement uses TRBV11-1 and TRBJ2-7; 7 nucleotides line up with TRBD1. Looked up from germline, CDR1 is SGHAT and CDR2 is FQDESV (reference sequence). This CDR3 is 16 amino acids long. V lost 5 bases and J lost 1; bases outside the gene matches: 11. The CDR3 reads CASSPRSTGLSYEQYF. The CDR3 region has the DNA TGTGCCAGCAGCCCTCGATCGACAGGGCTATCCTACGAGCAGTACTTC.